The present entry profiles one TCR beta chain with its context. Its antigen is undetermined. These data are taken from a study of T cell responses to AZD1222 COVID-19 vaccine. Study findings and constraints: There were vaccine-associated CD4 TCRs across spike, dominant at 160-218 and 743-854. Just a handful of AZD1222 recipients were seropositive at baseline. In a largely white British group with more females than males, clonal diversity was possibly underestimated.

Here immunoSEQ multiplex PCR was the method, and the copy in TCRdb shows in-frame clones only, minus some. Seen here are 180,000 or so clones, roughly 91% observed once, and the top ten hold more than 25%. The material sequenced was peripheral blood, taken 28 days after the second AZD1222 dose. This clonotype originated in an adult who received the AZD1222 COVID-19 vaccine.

The CDR3 sequence: CASKPGLSTDTQYF. CDR3 nucleotide sequence: TGTGCCAGCAAACCGGGTCTGAGCACAGATACGCAGTATTTT. The chain uses TRBV2 and TRBJ2-3, with unresolved D. The V gene lost 7 bases and the J gene lost 0 bases, with 11 bases spanning the gap. Germline V lookup: CDR1 SNHLY, CDR2 FYNNEI. There are 14 residues in the CDR3.